These 8 T cell receptor beta chains came from one sample sequenced in a study of T cell repertoires in cytomegalovirus infection (dated by TCRdb to between 2018 and 2020). For these receptors, no antigen is known. Sequencing instrument: Illumina HiSeq 1500. The public reads were reprocessed in TCRdb via fastp at Q25 and MiXCR, keeping in-frame beta chains. Rows matching on CDR3 protein sequence are summarized as one entry with the most common DNA and genes. In this sample the table shows around 710,000 distinct CDR3 sequences, almost 30% of which occur a single time. The top ten clonotypes cover about 12% of the sample. The treatment or condition label corresponds to: in vitro stimulation with specific CMV peptide epitopes to enrich CMV-specific T cells. The sequencing used cultured CD8+ T cells from PBMCs, collected from culture after CMV antigen stimulation. The origin of the receptors is a human donor in good health (CMV status not recorded). Some clones in this sample may be carry-over from other donors' samples.

V and J are TRBV10-3 and TRBJ2-2, with 7 bases fitting TRBD2. The V gene end was trimmed by 7 bases and the J gene end by 0 bases; junction bases not matched to a gene: 8. The CDR3 loop spans 16 amino acids. Germline V lookup: CDR1 ENHRY, CDR2 SYGVKD. The CDR3 DNA reads as TGTGCCATCACCCCGACAGCGGGACCGAACACCGGGGAGCTGTTTTTT. Its translation is CAITPTAGPNTGELFF.

In the case of this clonotype: The CDR3 ends on some other residue instead of the conserved phenylalanine or tryptophan, so this is likely a read error. The limits of the CDR3 on the DNA are not certain, so only TCRdb's listed CDR3 is given. The chain uses TRBV7-6 and TRBJ1-2; the listed D gene, TRBD1, was not tested against the DNA. CDR1 and CDR2 from the germline V gene are SGHVS and FNYEAQ. The CDR3 has 12 amino acids, counting both end residues. The CDR3 loop is CASSPGTPSIFL.

V and J are TRBV6-1 and TRBJ2-3, with 10 nucleotides matching TRBD2. V gave up 0 bases and J gave up 5 bases; unmatched junction bases: 14. The CDR3 loop spans 19 amino acids. Germline CDR1 MNHNS, CDR2 SASEGT. The CDR3: CASSEAVERGGGFIDTQYF. DNA for the CDR3: TGTGCCAGCAGTGAAGCTGTTGAGCGGGGGGGTGGTTTTATAGATACGCAGTATTTT.

In this sample, this clonotype turned up many times. A much larger clonotype is one base distant, so this may be a read error. V usage is TRBV7-9 and J usage is TRBJ2-2; no clear D. CDR1 and CDR2 from the germline V gene are SEHNR and FQNEAQ (reference sequence). The CDR3 runs to 12 residues. The germline V and J ends were trimmed by 1 base and 6 bases, with 3 bases remaining between them. The CDR3, as DNA: TGTGCCAGCAGCTTAGATCCCGGGGAGCTGTTTTTT. It translates to CASSLDPGELFF. The full variable domain, in which reference TRBV7-9 and TRBJ2-2 provide the parts outside the CDR3, is DTGVSQNPRHKITKRGQNVTFRCDPISEHNRLYWYRQTLGQGPEFLTYFQNEAQLEKSRLLSDRFSAERPKGSFSTLEIQRTEQGDSAMYLCASSLDPGELFFGEGSRLTVL.

This clonotype was detected a few times. The CDR3 is CASSSHNTWQYV. In DNA form, the CDR3 reads TGTGCCAGCAGTTCTCATAATACGTGGCAGTACGTC. J is TRBJ2-7 and V is TRBV28; D is undetermined. The length of the CDR3 is 12 residues. Trimming removed 4 bases from V and 9 bases from J, with 13 bases in between. CDR1 is MDHEN, CDR2 SYDVKM, per germline.

The rearrangement joins TRBV19 to TRBJ1-2; 7 bases align to TRBD1. V shed 1 base, J shed 1 base, and the junction held 6 bases outside the gene matches. CDR3 size: 16 residues. CDR1 is LNHDA and CDR2 is SQIVND in the germline V gene (reference sequence). The CDR3: CASSIAPGQLNYGYTF. Here the CDR3 DNA reads TGTGCCAGTAGTATAGCCCCGGGACAGCTTAACTATGGCTACACCTTC.

This clonotype was recorded many times. The V and J genes are TRBV7-9 and TRBJ2-2, with D maybe TRBD1 (6 bases). The V end lost 5 bases, the J end lost 2 bases, and 15 bases lay between the germline ends. This CDR3 spans 16 amino acids. From germline, CDR1 is SEHNR and CDR2 FQNEAQ (reference sequence). CDR3 in DNA: TGTGCCAGCAGCCCCTCGGACAGCTTTAACACCGGGGAGCTGTTTTTT. Translated, it gives CASSPSDSFNTGELFF.

V and J are TRBV7-6 and TRBJ2-5; 12 bases line up with TRBD1. V shed 1 base and J 2 bases; nucleotides not matched to a gene: 11. Germline V gene sequence: CDR1 SGHVS, CDR2 FNYEAQ. The CDR3 is made up of 19 amino acids. CDR3 DNA sequence: TGTGCCAGCAGCTTAGTCCCGGGACAGGGGGCGAGATCTCAAGAGACCCAGTACTTC. Translating gives CASSLVPGQGARSQETQYF.